This T cell receptor beta chain was recorded in a study of kidney transplant recipient with SARS-CoV-2 infection. In its sample, this clonotype was seen many times. The CDR3 is 17 residues long. CDR1 MNHEY and CDR2 SVGEGT come from the germline V gene. Losses at the gene ends were 10 bases for V and 2 bases for J; bases not matched to a gene: 18. TCRdb re-called the reads with MiXCR, one entry per CDR3 protein. The sample records roughly 250,000 distinct CDR3 sequences, 25% to 30% being singletons. This sequence was found in a male patient younger than 45 who had COVID-19 and was a kidney transplant recipient. Some T cells may be supplied by the graft donor. The V gene is TRBV6-2 or TRBV6-3, the J gene TRBJ2-3, with TRBD2 matching over 7 bases. This material consisted of a blood sample, taken at baseline and on day 111 from a kidney transplant recipient. The CDR3 is CATHPASGEGPTDTQYF. The CDR3 region has the DNA TGTGCCACGCATCCGGCTAGCGGAGAGGGGCCCACAGATACGCAGTATTTT.